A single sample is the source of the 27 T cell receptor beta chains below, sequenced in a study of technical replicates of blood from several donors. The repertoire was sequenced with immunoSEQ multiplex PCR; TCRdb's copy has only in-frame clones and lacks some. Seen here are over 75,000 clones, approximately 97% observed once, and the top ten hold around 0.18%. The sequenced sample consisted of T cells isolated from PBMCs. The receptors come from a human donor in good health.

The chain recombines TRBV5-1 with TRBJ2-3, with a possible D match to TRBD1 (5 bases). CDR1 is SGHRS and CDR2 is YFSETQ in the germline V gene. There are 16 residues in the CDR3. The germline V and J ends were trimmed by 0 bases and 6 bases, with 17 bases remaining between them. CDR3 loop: CASSLDRRVIPDTQYF. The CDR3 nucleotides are TGCGCCAGCAGCTTGGACCGCAGGGTTATCCCCGATACGCAGTATTTT.

The CDR3 reads CASKGGTGFNEQFF. Here the CDR3 DNA reads TGTGCCAGCAAAGGCGGGACAGGGTTCAATGAGCAGTTCTTC. The chain recombines TRBV2 with TRBJ2-1; 9 bases map to TRBD1. Trimming took 7 bases from V and 6 from J; bases not matched to a gene: 7. CDR3 size: 14 residues. Germline CDR1 reads SNHLY; CDR2 reads FYNNEI.

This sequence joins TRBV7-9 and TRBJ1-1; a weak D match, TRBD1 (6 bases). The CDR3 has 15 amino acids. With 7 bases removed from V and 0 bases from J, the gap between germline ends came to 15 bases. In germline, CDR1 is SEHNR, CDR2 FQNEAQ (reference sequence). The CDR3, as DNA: TGTGCCAGCACCCAGGACAGCAACATGAACACTGAAGCTTTCTTT. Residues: CASTQDSNMNTEAFF. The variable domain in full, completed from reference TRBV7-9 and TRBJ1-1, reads DTGVSQNPRHKITKRGQNVTFRCDPISEHNRLYWYRQTLGQGPEFLTYFQNEAQLEKSRLLSDRFSAERPKGSFSTLEIQRTEQGDSAMYLCASTQDSNMNTEAFFGQGTRLTVV.

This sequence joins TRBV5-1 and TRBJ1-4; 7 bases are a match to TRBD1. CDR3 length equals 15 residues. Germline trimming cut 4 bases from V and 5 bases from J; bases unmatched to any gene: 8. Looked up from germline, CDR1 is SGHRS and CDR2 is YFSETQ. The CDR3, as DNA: TGCGCCAGCAGCCCTCGACAGGGTGCCAATGAAAAACTGTTTTTT. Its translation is CASSPRQGANEKLFF.

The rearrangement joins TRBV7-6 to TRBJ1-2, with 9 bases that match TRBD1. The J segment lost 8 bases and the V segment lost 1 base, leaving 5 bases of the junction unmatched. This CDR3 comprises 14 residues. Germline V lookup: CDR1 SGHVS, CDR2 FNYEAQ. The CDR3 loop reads CASSLEGQGSGYTF. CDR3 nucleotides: TGTGCCAGCAGCTTAGAGGGACAGGGAAGCGGCTACACCTTC.

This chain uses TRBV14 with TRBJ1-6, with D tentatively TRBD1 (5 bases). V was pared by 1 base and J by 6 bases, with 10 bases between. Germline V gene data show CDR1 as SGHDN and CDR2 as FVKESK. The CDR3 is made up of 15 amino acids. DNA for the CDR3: TGTGCCAGCAGCCAAGTTATCGGGGGTAATTCACCCCTCCACTTT. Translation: CASSQVIGGNSPLHF.

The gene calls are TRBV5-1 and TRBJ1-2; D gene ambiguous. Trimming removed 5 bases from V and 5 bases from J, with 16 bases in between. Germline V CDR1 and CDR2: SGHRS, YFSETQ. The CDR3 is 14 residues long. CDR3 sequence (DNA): TGCGCCAGCAGGCCGAGCTTTTTTTCGTATGGCTACACCTTC. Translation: CASRPSFFSYGYTF. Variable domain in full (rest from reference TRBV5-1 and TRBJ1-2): KAGVTQTPRYLIKTRGQQVTLSCSPISGHRSVSWYQQTPGQGLQFLFEYFSETQRNKGNFPGRFSGRQFSNSRSEMNVSTLELGDSALYLCASRPSFFSYGYTFGSGTRLTVV.

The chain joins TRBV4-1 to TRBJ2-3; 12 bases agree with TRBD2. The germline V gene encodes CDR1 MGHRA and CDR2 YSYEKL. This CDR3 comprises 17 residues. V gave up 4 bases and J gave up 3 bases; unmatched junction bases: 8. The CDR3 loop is CASSLSITSGRTDTQYF. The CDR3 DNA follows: TGCGCCAGCAGCCTTTCCATTACTAGCGGGAGGACAGATACGCAGTATTTT.

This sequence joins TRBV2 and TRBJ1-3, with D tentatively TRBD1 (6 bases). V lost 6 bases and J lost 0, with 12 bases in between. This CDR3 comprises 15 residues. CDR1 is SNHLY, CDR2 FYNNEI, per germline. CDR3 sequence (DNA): TGTGCCAGCAGGGGGACACCGAACTCTGGAAACACCATATATTTT. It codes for CASRGTPNSGNTIYF.

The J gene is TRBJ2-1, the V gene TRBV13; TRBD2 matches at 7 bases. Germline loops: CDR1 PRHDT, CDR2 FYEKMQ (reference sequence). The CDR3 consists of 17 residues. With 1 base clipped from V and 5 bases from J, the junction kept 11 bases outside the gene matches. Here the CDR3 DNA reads TGTGCCAGCAGCTTAGTTGGGGCCCTAGCGGAAAACAATGAGCAGTTCTTC. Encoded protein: CASSLVGALAENNEQFF.

The CDR3 sequence: CASNGQGAGETQYF. CDR3 in DNA: TGTGCCAGCAACGGGCAGGGGGCAGGAGAGACCCAGTACTTC. The chain is built from TRBV25-1 and TRBJ2-5; 8 positions agree with TRBD1. The CDR3 sequence is 14 residues long. The V gene's germline CDR1 is MGHDK and CDR2 SYGVNS. With V trimmed by 7 bases and J by 4 bases, 8 bases remained unmatched.

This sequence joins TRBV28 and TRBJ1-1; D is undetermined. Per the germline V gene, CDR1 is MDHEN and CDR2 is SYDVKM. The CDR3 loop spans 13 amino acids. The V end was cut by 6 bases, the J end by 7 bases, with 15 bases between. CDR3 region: CASSDAGRDEAFF. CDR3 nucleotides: TGTGCCAGCAGCGATGCAGGCCGCGATGAAGCTTTCTTT.

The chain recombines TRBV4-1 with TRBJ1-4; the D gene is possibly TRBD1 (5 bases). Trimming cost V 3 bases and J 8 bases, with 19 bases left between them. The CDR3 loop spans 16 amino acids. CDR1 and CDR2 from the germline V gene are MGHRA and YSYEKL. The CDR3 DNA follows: TGCGCCAGCAGCCATGGGGCGCCACAGGTATTAGAAAAACTGTTTTTT. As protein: CASSHGAPQVLEKLFF.

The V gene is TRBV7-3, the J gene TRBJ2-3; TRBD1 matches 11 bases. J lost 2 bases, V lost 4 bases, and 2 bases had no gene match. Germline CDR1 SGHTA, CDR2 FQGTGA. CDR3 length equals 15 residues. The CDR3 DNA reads TGTGCCAGCAGCTCAGGACAGGGGGCCACAGATACGCAGTATTTT. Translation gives CASSSGQGATDTQYF.

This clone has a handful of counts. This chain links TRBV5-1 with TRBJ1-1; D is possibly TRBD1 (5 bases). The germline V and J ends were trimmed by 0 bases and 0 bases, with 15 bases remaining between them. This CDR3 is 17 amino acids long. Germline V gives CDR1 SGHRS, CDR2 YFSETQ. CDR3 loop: CASSLERLTEMNTEAFF. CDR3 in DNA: TGCGCCAGCAGCTTGGAACGGTTGACAGAAATGAACACTGAAGCTTTCTTT. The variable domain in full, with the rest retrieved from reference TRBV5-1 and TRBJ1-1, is KAGVTQTPRYLIKTRGQQVTLSCSPISGHRSVSWYQQTPGQGLQFLFEYFSETQRNKGNFPGRFSGRQFSNSRSEMNVSTLELGDSALYLCASSLERLTEMNTEAFFGQGTRLTVV.

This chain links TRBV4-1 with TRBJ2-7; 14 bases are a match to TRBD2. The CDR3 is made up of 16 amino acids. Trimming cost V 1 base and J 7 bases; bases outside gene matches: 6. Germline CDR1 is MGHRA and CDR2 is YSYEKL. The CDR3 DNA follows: TGCGCCAGCAGCCAAGTTCGGACTAGCGGGGGGCAAGAGCAGTACTTC. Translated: CASSQVRTSGGQEQYF.

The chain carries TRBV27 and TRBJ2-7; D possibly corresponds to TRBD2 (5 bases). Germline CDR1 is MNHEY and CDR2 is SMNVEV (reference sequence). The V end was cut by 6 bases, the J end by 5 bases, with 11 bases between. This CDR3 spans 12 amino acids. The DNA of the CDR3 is TGTGCCAGCAGCCTCCTCGGGGACGAGCAGTACTTC. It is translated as CASSLLGDEQYF.

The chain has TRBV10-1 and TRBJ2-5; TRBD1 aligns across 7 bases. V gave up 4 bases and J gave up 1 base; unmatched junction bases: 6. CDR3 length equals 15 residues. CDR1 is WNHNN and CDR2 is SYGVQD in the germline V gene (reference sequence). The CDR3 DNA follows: TGCGCCAGCAGTGCGAAGAGGGGGCTCCAAGAGACCCAGTACTTC. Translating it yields CASSAKRGLQETQYF.

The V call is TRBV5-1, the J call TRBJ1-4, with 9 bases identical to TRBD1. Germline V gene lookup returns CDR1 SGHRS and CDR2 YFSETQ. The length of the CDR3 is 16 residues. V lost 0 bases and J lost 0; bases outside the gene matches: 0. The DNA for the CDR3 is TGCGCCAGCAGCTTGGGGACAGGGGCAACTAATGAAAAACTGTTTTTT. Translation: CASSLGTGATNEKLFF.

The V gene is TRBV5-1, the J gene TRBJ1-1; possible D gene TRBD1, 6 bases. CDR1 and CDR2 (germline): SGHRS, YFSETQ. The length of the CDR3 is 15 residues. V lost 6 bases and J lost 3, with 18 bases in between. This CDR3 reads CASTSVSSGDTEAFF. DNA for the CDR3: TGCGCCAGCACCTCCGTGTCCTCAGGGGACACTGAAGCTTTCTTT.

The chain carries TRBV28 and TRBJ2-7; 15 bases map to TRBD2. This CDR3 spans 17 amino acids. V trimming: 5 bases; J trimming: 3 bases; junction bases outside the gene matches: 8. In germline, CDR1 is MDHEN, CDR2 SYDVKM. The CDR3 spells CASSRGLAGGPSYEQYF. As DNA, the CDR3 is TGTGCCAGCAGTAGAGGACTAGCGGGAGGGCCCAGCTACGAGCAGTACTTC.

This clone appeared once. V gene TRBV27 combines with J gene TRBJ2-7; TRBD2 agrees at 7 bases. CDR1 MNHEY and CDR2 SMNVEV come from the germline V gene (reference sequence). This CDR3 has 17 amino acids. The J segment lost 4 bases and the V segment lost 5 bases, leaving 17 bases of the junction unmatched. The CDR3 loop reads CASSLLGLGRPLYEQYF. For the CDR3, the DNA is TGTGCCAGCAGTCTACTCGGACTAGGCAGACCCCTTTACGAGCAGTACTTC.

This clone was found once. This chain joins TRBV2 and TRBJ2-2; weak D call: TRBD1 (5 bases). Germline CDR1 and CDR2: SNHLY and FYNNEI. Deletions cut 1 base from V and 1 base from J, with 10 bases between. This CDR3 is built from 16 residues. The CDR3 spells CASSEGGSMNTGELFF. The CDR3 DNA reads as TGTGCCAGCAGTGAAGGGGGCAGCATGAACACCGGGGAGCTGTTTTTT.

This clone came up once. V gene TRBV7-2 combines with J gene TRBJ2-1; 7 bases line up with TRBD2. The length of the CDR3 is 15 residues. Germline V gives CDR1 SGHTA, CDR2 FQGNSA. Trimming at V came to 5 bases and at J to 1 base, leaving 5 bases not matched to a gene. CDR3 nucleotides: TGTGCCAGCAGCCCCCGGGGGGTTTCCTACAATGAGCAGTTCTTC. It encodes CASSPRGVSYNEQFF.

CDR3 nucleotides: TGCGCCAGCAGCCCCGCGGGACAGAACTATGGCTACACCTTC. Translation gives CASSPAGQNYGYTF. V usage is TRBV5-1 and J usage is TRBJ1-2; 7 positions match TRBD1. J lost 2 bases, V lost 4 bases, and 5 bases had no gene match. Germline V lookup: CDR1 SGHRS, CDR2 YFSETQ. The CDR3 spans 14 residues.

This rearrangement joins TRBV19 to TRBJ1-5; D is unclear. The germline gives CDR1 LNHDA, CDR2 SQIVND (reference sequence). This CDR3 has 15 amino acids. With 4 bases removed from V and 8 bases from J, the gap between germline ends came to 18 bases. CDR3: CASSTNTVRVEPQHF. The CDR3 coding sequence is TGTGCCAGTAGTACCAACACCGTTCGGGTTGAGCCCCAGCATTTT.

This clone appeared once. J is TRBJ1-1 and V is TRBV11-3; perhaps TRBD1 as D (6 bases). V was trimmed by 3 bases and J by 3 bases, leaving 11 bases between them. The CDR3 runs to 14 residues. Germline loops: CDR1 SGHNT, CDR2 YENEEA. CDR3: CASSFQGQHTEAFF. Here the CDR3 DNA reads TGTGCCAGCAGCTTCCAGGGGCAGCACACTGAAGCTTTCTTT. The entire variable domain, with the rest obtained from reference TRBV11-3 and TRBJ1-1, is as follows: EAGVVQSPRYKIIEKKQPVAFWCNPISGHNTLYWYLQNLGQGPELLIRYENEEAVDDSQLPKDRFSAERLKGVDSTLKIQPAELGDSAVYLCASSFQGQHTEAFFGQGTRLTVV.